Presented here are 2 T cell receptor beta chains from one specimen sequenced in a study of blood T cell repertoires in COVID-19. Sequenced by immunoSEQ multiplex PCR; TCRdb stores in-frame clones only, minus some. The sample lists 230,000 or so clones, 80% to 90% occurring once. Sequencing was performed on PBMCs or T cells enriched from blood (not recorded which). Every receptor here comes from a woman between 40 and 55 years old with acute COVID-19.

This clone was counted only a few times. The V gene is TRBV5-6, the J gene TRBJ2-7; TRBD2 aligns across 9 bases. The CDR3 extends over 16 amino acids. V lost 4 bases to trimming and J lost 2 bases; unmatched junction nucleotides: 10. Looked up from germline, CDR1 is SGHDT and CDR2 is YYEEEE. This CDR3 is CASSPGAGGRTYEQYF. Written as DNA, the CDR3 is TGTGCCAGCAGCCCCGGCGCGGGGGGGAGAACCTACGAGCAGTACTTC.

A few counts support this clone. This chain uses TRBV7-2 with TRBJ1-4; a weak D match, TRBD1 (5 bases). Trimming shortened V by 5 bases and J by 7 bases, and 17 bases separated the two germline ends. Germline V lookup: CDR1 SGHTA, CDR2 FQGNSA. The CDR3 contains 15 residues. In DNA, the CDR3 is TGTGCCAGCAGCAAACCAGGGTGGAGGGGTGAAAAACTGTTTTTT. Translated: CASSKPGWRGEKLFF. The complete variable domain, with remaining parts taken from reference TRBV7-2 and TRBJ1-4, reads GAGVSQSPSNKVTEKGKDVELRCDPISGHTALYWYRQSLGQGLEFLIYFQGNSAPDKSGLPSDRFSAERTGGSVSTLTIQRTQQEDSAVYLCASSKPGWRGEKLFFGSGTQLSVL.